The 32 T cell receptor beta chains below all came from one sample that was sequenced in a study of cytomegalovirus exposure and HLA in healthy donors. It was with 60 Vbeta and 13 Jbeta primers that the PCR ran. This table comes from immunoSEQ multiplex PCR, and its TCRdb copy is limited to in-frame clones, with some not included. Of about 97,000 clones listed, roughly 60% are singletons. Material: PBMCs. Every receptor here comes from a human donor in good health.

This chain uses TRBV30 with TRBJ2-2; no clear D. The V end lost 3 bases, the J end lost 8 bases, and 10 bases lay between the germline ends. Germline CDR1 reads GTSNPN; CDR2 reads SVGIG (reference sequence). The CDR3 sequence is 12 residues long. CDR3 in DNA: TGTGCCTGGAGCCATACGCGGGGGGAGCTGTTTTTT. As protein: CAWSHTRGELFF.

The CDR3 region is CASSLFGGYQPQHF. The CDR3 coding sequence is TGTGCCAGCAGTTTATTCGGGGGTTATCAGCCCCAGCATTTT. The V call is TRBV28, the J call TRBJ1-5, with D perhaps TRBD1 (5 bases). The CDR3 has 14 residues. CDR1 is MDHEN, CDR2 SYDVKM, per germline. Trimming shortened V by 1 base and J by 5 bases, and 9 bases separated the two germline ends.

This clone was counted only a few times. The CDR3 sequence is CASSLTGTSGSLKSTDTQYF. DNA for the CDR3: TGTGCCAGCAGCTTAACCGGGACTAGCGGGAGTCTCAAAAGCACAGATACGCAGTATTTT. This sequence joins TRBV5-5 and TRBJ2-3, with 14 bases aligning to TRBD2. CDR3 length: 20 residues. CDR1 SGHKS and CDR2 YYEKEE come from the germline V gene (reference sequence). J lost 0 bases, V lost 2 bases, and 11 bases had no gene match.

This chain uses TRBV5-6 with TRBJ2-1; 9 positions agree with TRBD2. CDR1 is SGHDT, CDR2 YYEEEE, per germline. Germline trimming cut 3 bases from V and 2 bases from J; bases unmatched to any gene: 9. The CDR3 is 17 residues long. CDR3 region: CASSSPLAGTPYNEQFF. The CDR3 bases are TGTGCCAGCAGCTCCCCTCTAGCGGGAACGCCCTACAATGAGCAGTTCTTC. Filled out from reference TRBV5-6 and TRBJ2-1, the complete variable domain reads DAGVTQSPTHLIKTRGQQVTLRCSPKSGHDTVSWYQQALGQGPQFIFQYYEEEERQRGNFPDRFSGHQFPNYSSELNVNALLLGDSALYLCASSSPLAGTPYNEQFFGPGTRLTVL.

The chain has TRBV28 and TRBJ2-7; 8 bases align to TRBD1. This CDR3 has 13 residues. Germline assignment: CDR1 MDHEN and CDR2 SYDVKM. J lost 5 bases, V lost 3 bases, and 3 bases had no gene match. The CDR3 nucleotides are TGTGCCAGCAGTTTGGACAGGGTCCACGAGCAGTACTTC. Amino acids: CASSLDRVHEQYF.

This chain uses TRBV19 with TRBJ1-2, with D unresolved. This CDR3 has 15 amino acids. With 4 bases removed from V and 2 bases from J, the gap between germline ends came to 14 bases. CDR1 is LNHDA and CDR2 is SQIVND in the germline V gene (reference sequence). CDR3 sequence reads: CASSSNWATNYGYTF. CDR3 DNA sequence: TGTGCCAGTAGTAGTAATTGGGCAACCAACTATGGCTACACCTTC.

This clone was recorded a few times. The chain uses TRBV28 and TRBJ2-1; D might be TRBD1 (6 bases). Looked up from germline, CDR1 is MDHEN and CDR2 is SYDVKM. V was pared by 5 bases and J by 0 bases, with 11 bases between. The CDR3 consists of 15 residues. The CDR3 sequence: CASSRMGASYNEQFF. The DNA for the CDR3 is TGTGCCAGCAGTCGAATGGGGGCCTCCTACAATGAGCAGTTCTTC.

The chain carries TRBV6-1 and TRBJ2-3, with 9 bases that match TRBD2. The length of the CDR3 is 14 residues. J gave up 4 bases and V 3 bases, and 2 bases lay outside the gene matches. In germline, CDR1 is MNHNS, CDR2 SASEGT. In DNA form, the CDR3 reads TGTGCCAGCAGTGAGTTAGCGGGAGCAGATACGCAGTATTTT. As protein: CASSELAGADTQYF.

This clone came up a few times. J is TRBJ2-7 and V is TRBV30, with 8 bases aligning to TRBD2. V dropped 5 bases and J dropped 3; count of bases not matched to a gene: 6. Germline assignment: CDR1 GTSNPN and CDR2 SVGIG (reference sequence). This CDR3 comprises 13 residues. The CDR3 coding sequence is TGTGCCTGGTCCCGGGGGGGCAGCTACGAGCAGTACTTC. Translated, it gives CAWSRGGSYEQYF.

This sequence joins TRBV27 and TRBJ2-7; the match to TRBD2 covers 10 bases. Unmatched junction bases numbered 7, after V lost 2 bases and J lost 0 bases. CDR1 MNHEY and CDR2 SMNVEV come from the germline V gene (reference sequence). This CDR3 is built from 17 residues. The CDR3 loop reads CASSLRLAGDVSYEQYF. In DNA form, the CDR3 reads TGTGCCAGCAGTTTACGGCTAGCGGGAGACGTCTCCTACGAGCAGTACTTC.

This chain links TRBV18 with TRBJ2-5; TRBD2 is a possible D gene (5 bases). Germline CDR1 reads KGHSH; CDR2 reads LQKENI. V dropped 6 bases and J dropped 5 bases, with 19 bases sitting between them. There are 15 residues in the CDR3. CDR3 region: CASSNGVGVAETQYF. The CDR3 DNA reads TGTGCCAGCTCCAATGGAGTGGGAGTAGCGGAGACCCAGTACTTC.

This clone was detected only once. The rearrangement joins TRBV6-1 to TRBJ2-5, with a weak D call TRBD2 (6 bases). Germline CDR1 MNHNS, CDR2 SASEGT. The germline V and J ends were trimmed by 6 bases and 5 bases, with 19 bases remaining between them. The CDR3 length is 15 residues. The CDR3 protein is CASSAFAGRIETQYF. In nucleotides, the CDR3 is TGTGCCAGCAGCGCGTTTGCGGGGCGGATCGAGACCCAGTACTTC.

The chain links TRBV7-2 to TRBJ2-5; TRBD2 matches at 8 bases. From germline, CDR1 is SGHTA and CDR2 FQGNSA. The ends lost 1 base at V and 3 bases at J; junction bases unmatched: 10. This CDR3 spans 17 amino acids. The CDR3 nucleotides are TGTGCCAGCAGCTTAGGTCGCGGGGGGCCAGAAAAAGAGACCCAGTACTTC. Translation gives CASSLGRGGPEKETQYF.

The chain carries TRBV6-5 and TRBJ2-7; 9 positions match TRBD2. CDR3 size: 15 residues. Germline trimming cut 6 bases from V and 4 bases from J; bases unmatched to any gene: 10. CDR1 and CDR2 (germline): MNHEY, SVGAGI. The CDR3 is CASSQREALRYEQYF. CDR3 sequence (DNA): TGTGCCAGCAGCCAGCGGGAGGCCCTCCGGTACGAGCAGTACTTC.

This clone was observed a handful of times. The V gene is TRBV11-2, the J gene TRBJ2-4; TRBD2 matches at 7 bases. The trim removed 2 bases at V and 7 bases at J, leaving 11 bases unmatched. CDR3 length equals 16 residues. Germline CDR1 and CDR2: SGHAT and FQNNGV. The CDR3 DNA reads as TGTGCCAGCAGCTTACGAGGGAGGGAGGCATGGAACATTCAGTACTTC. It translates to CASSLRGREAWNIQYF.

The chain links TRBV30 to TRBJ1-1; D remains ambiguous. CDR1 and CDR2 from the germline V gene are GTSNPN and SVGIG (reference sequence). The V and J ends lost 0 bases and 5 bases respectively, with 19 bases between them. The CDR3 consists of 16 residues. The CDR3 DNA reads TGTGCCTGGAGTGTACCCGGTTTTCCGAGCGAGACTGAAGCTTTCTTT. It encodes CAWSVPGFPSETEAFF.

The chain is built from TRBV7-2 and TRBJ2-7; possible D gene TRBD1, 6 bases. Per germline, CDR1 SGHTA and CDR2 FQGNSA. The V gene lost 7 bases and the J gene lost 5 bases, with 15 bases spanning the gap. The CDR3 totals 13 residues. DNA of the CDR3: TGTGCCAGCACCCATTGGGGGCCCGACGAGCAGTACTTC. It yields the protein CASTHWGPDEQYF.

The chain combines TRBV28 with TRBJ2-1, with 7 nucleotides matching TRBD2. With V trimmed by 6 bases and J by 3 bases, 8 bases remained unmatched. Germline V gene data show CDR1 as MDHEN and CDR2 as SYDVKM. The CDR3 sequence is 15 residues long. The CDR3 region is CASRPSGNYYNEQFF. In DNA, the CDR3 is TGTGCCAGCAGACCAAGCGGGAACTACTACAATGAGCAGTTCTTC.

V gene TRBV14 combines with J gene TRBJ2-5; a possible D gene is TRBD2 (5 bases). The DNA end is a closer match to TRBJ2-7, so the J assignment may be wrong. Germline CDR1 reads SGHDN; CDR2 reads FVKESK. This CDR3 contains 15 residues. Here the CDR3 DNA reads TGTGCCAGCAGCCAAGATGGGCGGACTCCCTACGAGCAGTACTTC. This codes for CASSQDGRTPYEQYF.

V gene TRBV7-9 combines with J gene TRBJ2-5, with 10 bases matching TRBD2. The junction had 15 bases not matched to a gene; V was cut back by 0 bases and J by 5 bases. Germline-derived CDR1 and CDR2 are SEHNR and FQNEAQ (reference sequence). The CDR3 has 19 amino acids. In DNA, the CDR3 is TGTGCCAGCAGCTTAGCGCGGCTAGCGGGAGCGGTTTCAGGGGAGACCCAGTACTTC. Residues: CASSLARLAGAVSGETQYF. Full variable domain (remainder filled in from reference TRBV7-9 and TRBJ2-5): DTGVSQNPRHKITKRGQNVTFRCDPISEHNRLYWYRQTLGQGPEFLTYFQNEAQLEKSRLLSDRFSAERPKGSFSTLEIQRTEQGDSAMYLCASSLARLAGAVSGETQYFGPGTRLLVL.

This chain links TRBV11-2 with TRBJ1-6; D is ambiguous. The CDR3 totals 15 residues. From germline, CDR1 is SGHAT and CDR2 FQNNGV. V gave up 5 bases and J gave up 8 bases, with 16 bases separating them. For the CDR3, the DNA is TGTGCCAGCAGCCGGACGGCGGGTAATCATTCACCCCTCCACTTT. This gives the protein CASSRTAGNHSPLHF.

This clone was counted between two and nine times. V usage is TRBV5-1 and J usage is TRBJ2-5; 7 bases map to TRBD2. Looked up from germline, CDR1 is SGHRS and CDR2 is YFSETQ. CDR3 length: 16 residues. V trimming: 4 bases; J trimming: 4 bases; junction bases outside the gene matches: 13. CDR3 sequence (DNA): TGCGCCAGCAGCCCCACCGGGACTAATAGGGGAGAGACCCAGTACTTC. It translates to CASSPTGTNRGETQYF.

V usage is TRBV7-6 and J usage is TRBJ1-1, with a weak D call TRBD1 (6 bases). The CDR3 is 17 amino acids. V shed 2 bases and J shed 0 bases, with 16 bases lying between them. Germline CDR1 is SGHVS and CDR2 is FNYEAQ. CDR3 region: CASSLRGSQVMNTEAFF. The CDR3, as DNA: TGTGCCAGCAGCTTAAGGGGGTCCCAGGTCATGAACACTGAAGCTTTCTTT.

The chain recombines TRBV14 with TRBJ2-5; D is perhaps TRBD1 (6 bases). The end of the DNA is better explained by TRBJ2-7, so the J call may be wrong. Per germline, CDR1 SGHDN and CDR2 FVKESK. This CDR3 contains 14 residues. The CDR3 sequence: CASSQSPGAYEQYF. CDR3 coding DNA: TGTGCCAGCAGCCAATCACCAGGGGCCTACGAGCAGTACTTC.

The chain couples TRBV30 to TRBJ2-1, with 9 positions matching TRBD1. Unmatched junction bases numbered 10, after V lost 8 bases and J lost 8 bases. CDR1 and CDR2 from the germline V gene are GTSNPN and SVGIG (reference sequence). There are 13 residues in the CDR3. As DNA, the CDR3 is TGTGCCGGGGGACAGGGCCGTATTTATGAGCAGTTCTTC. This encodes CAGGQGRIYEQFF.

This clone was seen a few times. This chain joins TRBV19 and TRBJ2-1; 8 bases align to TRBD1. Germline trimming cut 9 bases from V and 4 bases from J; bases unmatched to any gene: 8. Per the germline V gene, CDR1 is LNHDA and CDR2 is SQIVND (reference sequence). The CDR3 is 14 amino acids. The CDR3 loop reads CARYPGQEYNEQFF. The CDR3 region has the DNA TGTGCCAGGTACCCGGGACAGGAATACAATGAGCAGTTCTTC.

This clone was seen a few times. The chain uses TRBV19 and TRBJ1-4; tentative D call: TRBD1 (6 bases). This CDR3 region has 14 residues. V was shortened by 8 bases and J by 1 base, with 11 bases between the two germline ends. Looked up from germline, CDR1 is LNHDA and CDR2 is SQIVND (reference sequence). CDR3 region: CASSYRETNEKLFF. As DNA, the CDR3 is TGTGCCAGTTCCTACAGGGAAACTAATGAAAAACTGTTTTTT.

This clone appeared a few times. The chain employs TRBV19 and TRBJ2-7; D not resolved. V shed 2 bases and J shed 2 bases, with 16 bases lying between them. Per germline, CDR1 LNHDA and CDR2 SQIVND (reference sequence). This CDR3 region has 16 residues. CDR3 residues: CASSIKGSGSPYEQYF. CDR3 nucleotide sequence: TGTGCCAGTAGTATAAAAGGATCCGGGTCACCCTACGAGCAGTACTTC.

The chain has TRBV6-6 and TRBJ1-5; 8 nucleotides match TRBD1. Germline V gene sequence: CDR1 MNHNY, CDR2 SVGAGI (reference sequence). CDR3 size: 14 residues. With V trimmed by 6 bases and J by 6 bases, 7 bases remained unmatched. CDR3 bases: TGTGCCAGCAGCTGGACAGGGCGAAGTCAGCCCCAGCATTTT. Translated, it gives CASSWTGRSQPQHF.

The chain joins TRBV19 to TRBJ2-5, with 7 bases aligning to TRBD1. Germline V gene data show CDR1 as LNHDA and CDR2 as SQIVND (reference sequence). The CDR3 runs 13 residues. With V trimmed by 4 bases and J by 5 bases, 4 bases remained unmatched. The CDR3 protein is CASSTQGSETQYF. In DNA, the CDR3 is TGTGCCAGTAGTACACAGGGGAGCGAGACCCAGTACTTC.

CDR3 residues: CASSLRQSNTEAFF. CDR3 DNA sequence: TGTGCCAGCAGCTTACGACAGTCAAACACTGAAGCTTTCTTT. The chain has TRBV7-2 and TRBJ1-1, with D possibly matching TRBD1 (5 bases). The germline CDR1 and CDR2 sequences are SGHTA and FQGNSA. This CDR3 comprises 14 residues. Between the trimmed V and J ends, which lost 2 bases and 2 bases, there was a span of 9 bases.

This sequence joins TRBV4-1 and TRBJ1-2, with 11 bases fitting TRBD1. CDR1 MGHRA and CDR2 YSYEKL come from the germline V gene. The CDR3 is 14 amino acids. V was pared by 4 bases and J by 4 bases, with 2 bases of the junction left unmatched. Here the CDR3 reads CASSRGQGAYGYTF. In DNA form, the CDR3 reads TGCGCCAGCAGCCGAGGACAGGGGGCCTATGGCTACACCTTC.